The next 3 T cell receptor beta chains were all read from a single sample in a study of vaccination effects on CD4 cells after COVID-19. With the ViraFEST assay, the study expanded antigen-specific CD4+ T cells using viral peptide pools, then sequenced them. Having been cultured for around nine days, the cells underwent CD4+ T cell isolation. The person acquired a PCR-confirmed SARS-CoV-2 infection between March and December 2020. These TCRs are of unknown antigen specificity. Data came from immunoSEQ multiplex PCR; TCRdb stores just in-frame clones and leaves some out. This table has about 37,000 clones, roughly 73% appearing once. Sample: CD4+ T cells from PBMCs cultured with a peptide pool, taken before COVID-19 vaccination. All receptors derive from a human donor who had a prior SARS-CoV-2 infection.

This chain uses TRBV7-3 with TRBJ2-2; 7 nucleotides match TRBD2. The CDR3 contains 13 residues. Losses at the gene ends were 7 bases for V and 5 bases for J; bases not matched to a gene: 4. In germline, CDR1 is SGHTA, CDR2 FQGTGA. In DNA form, the CDR3 reads TGTGCCAGCACGCCGCGGGGGACCGGGGAGCTGTTTTTT. Translation: CASTPRGTGELFF.

This chain links TRBV5-5 with TRBJ1-5; 7 bases match TRBD1. Germline CDR1 and CDR2: SGHKS and YYEKEE (reference sequence). The CDR3 length is 15 residues. Trimming took 3 bases from V and 3 from J; bases not matched to a gene: 6. The CDR3 nucleotides are TGTGCCAGCAGCTCGATACAGGGGTACAATCAGCCCCAGCATTTT. This gives the protein CASSSIQGYNQPQHF. The whole variable domain, remainder taken from reference TRBV5-5 and TRBJ1-5, is DAGVTQSPTHLIKTRGQQVTLRCSPISGHKSVSWYQQVLGQGPQFIFQYYEKEERGRGNFPDRFSARQFPNYSSELNVNALLLGDSALYLCASSSIQGYNQPQHFGDGTRLSIL.

The CDR3 protein is CASTLYRGHETQYF. Written as DNA, the CDR3 is TGTGCCAGCACCCTTTACAGGGGCCATGAGACCCAGTACTTC. The J gene is TRBJ2-5, the V gene TRBV11-2; 7 positions match TRBD1. CDR1 is SGHAT and CDR2 is FQNNGV in the germline V gene. The CDR3 totals 14 residues. Trimming cost V 7 bases and J 5 bases; bases outside gene matches: 10.